Below are 23 T cell receptor beta chains sequenced from a single sample in a study of blood T cell repertoires in COVID-19. Sequenced by immunoSEQ multiplex PCR; TCRdb stores in-frame clones only, minus some. The sample lists fewer than 450,000 clones; approximately 88% were seen once. The sample was peripheral blood. These receptors were collected from a woman aged 45-60 years with COVID-19, enrolled during active disease.

The J gene is TRBJ2-1, the V gene TRBV9; TRBD2 aligns across 10 bases. Germline CDR1 and CDR2: SGDLS and YYNGEE. V dropped 3 bases and J dropped 5; count of bases not matched to a gene: 23. This CDR3 is 21 amino acids long. The CDR3 protein is CASSAHPLAGAPPSAHNEQFF. As DNA, the CDR3 is TGTGCCAGCAGCGCCCACCCGCTAGCGGGGGCTCCTCCCTCGGCCCACAATGAGCAGTTCTTC.

The V call is TRBV5-1, the J call TRBJ1-4; 8 bases are shared with TRBD1. Germline values: CDR1 SGHRS, CDR2 YFSETQ. There are 13 residues in the CDR3. V lost 7 bases, J lost 3 bases, and 2 bases stayed unmatched. CDR3 nucleotide sequence: TGCGCCAGCCAGGGGGCAGCTAATGAAAAACTGTTTTTT. Translation gives CASQGAANEKLFF.

This sequence joins TRBV16 and TRBJ1-2, with D maybe TRBD1 (6 bases). V was clipped by 0 bases and J by 8 bases, with 16 bases between them. CDR1 and CDR2 from the germline V gene are KGHSY and FQNENV. This CDR3 is built from 15 residues. The CDR3 DNA is TGTGCCAGCAGCCAATCTGGGGGGGCGGCCCGCGGCTACACCTTC. Encoded protein: CASSQSGGAARGYTF.

The gene calls are TRBV6-5 and TRBJ2-7; D remains ambiguous. The CDR3 spans 13 residues. Looked up from germline, CDR1 is MNHEY and CDR2 is SVGAGI. V was cut by 0 bases and J by 7 bases, with 10 bases left in between. CDR3 in DNA: TGTGCCAGCAGTTACTCGATGTTGAGGGAGCAGTACTTC. As protein: CASSYSMLREQYF.

The V gene is TRBV15, the J gene TRBJ2-6, with TRBD1 matching 10 bases. V lost 5 bases to trimming and J lost 2 bases; unmatched junction nucleotides: 6. CDR1 is LNHNV, CDR2 YYDKDF, per germline (reference sequence). The CDR3 consists of 17 residues. The CDR3 DNA reads as TGTGCCACCAGCGCCAGACAGGGGGCCGCTGGGGCCAACGTCCTGACTTTC. Its protein is CATSARQGAAGANVLTF.

The gene calls are TRBV6-5 and TRBJ1-2; 10 bases map to TRBD1. The V gene end was trimmed by 6 bases and the J gene end by 4 bases; junction bases not matched to a gene: 5. This CDR3 has 14 amino acids. Germline assignment: CDR1 MNHEY and CDR2 SVGAGI. The CDR3 DNA reads TGTGCCAGCAGCCAAGGGGACAGGGGCTATGGCTACACCTTC. Residues: CASSQGDRGYGYTF.

The gene calls are TRBV10-3 and TRBJ1-1; TRBD1 might be the D (5 bases). CDR1 is ENHRY and CDR2 is SYGVKD in the germline V gene. CDR3 length: 15 amino acids. V was shortened by 2 bases and J by 5 bases, with 15 bases between the two germline ends. The DNA for the CDR3 is TGTGCCATCAGTGAGCCCCGGGGGGATGGTACTGAAGCTTTCTTT. This translates into CAISEPRGDGTEAFF.

The rearrangement uses TRBV6-5 and TRBJ1-1; D possibly corresponds to TRBD1 (5 bases). The CDR3 is 14 amino acids. The V gene's germline CDR1 is MNHEY and CDR2 SVGAGI. V lost 8 bases, J lost 0 bases, and 13 bases lay in between. CDR3 sequence (DNA): TGTGCCAGCTCGCTCGACAGAGTGAACACTGAAGCTTTCTTT. Its protein is CASSLDRVNTEAFF.

This clone has just a few counts. The V gene is TRBV19, the J gene TRBJ2-5, with 7 bases lining up with TRBD1. Germline lookup yields CDR1 LNHDA and CDR2 SQIVND (reference sequence). CDR3 size: 15 residues. V dropped 3 bases and J dropped 2; count of bases not matched to a gene: 6. The CDR3 coding sequence is TGTGCCAGTAGTATTAACCGGGACAGTCAAGAGACCCAGTACTTC. It is translated as CASSINRDSQETQYF.

This clone was detected only a few times. V is TRBV15 and J is TRBJ1-1; D is undetermined. Germline CDR1 LNHNV, CDR2 YYDKDF (reference sequence). This CDR3 spans 13 amino acids. Trimming cost V 0 bases and J 10 bases, with 12 bases left between them. The CDR3, as DNA: TGTGCCACCAGCAGAGATCGAAGGGAGCGAGCTTTCTTT. This encodes CATSRDRRERAFF.

The chain links TRBV30 to TRBJ1-1; 7 bases are shared with TRBD1. The CDR3 spans 12 residues. Germline V gene lookup returns CDR1 GTSNPN and CDR2 SVGIG (reference sequence). V shed 3 bases and J 11 bases; nucleotides not matched to a gene: 9. CDR3 sequence (DNA): TGTGCCTGGAGCAGAATTGACAGGGCTGCTTTCTTT. It is translated as CAWSRIDRAAFF.

This clone was seen just once. The genes are TRBV23-1 and TRBJ2-1; D may be TRBD2 (5 bases). TRBV23-1 is assigned to the ORF class and has an uncertain function. The ends were cut back, 4 bases at V and 3 bases at J, with 22 bases in the middle. CDR3 size: 18 residues. The CDR3 DNA reads TGCGCCAGCAGTCTTCCCGTGTGGTATGGTAGCGACTACAATGAGCAGTTCTTC. Protein: CASSLPVWYGSDYNEQFF.

The gene calls are TRBV11-2 and TRBJ2-5; possible D gene TRBD1, 5 bases. The CDR3 runs 15 residues. Trimming pared 2 bases from V and 2 bases from J, leaving 12 bases between. CDR1 and CDR2 from the germline V gene are SGHAT and FQNNGV. The CDR3 is CASSLFTGPQETQYF. As DNA, the CDR3 is TGTGCCAGCAGCTTATTTACAGGTCCGCAAGAGACCCAGTACTTC.

This sequence joins TRBV3-1 (or the pseudogene TRBV3-2) and TRBJ2-5; D is possibly TRBD2 (5 bases). Germline V gene data show CDR1 as LGHDT and CDR2 as YNNKEL (reference sequence). The CDR3 contains 13 residues. V was pared by 8 bases and J by 4 bases, with 14 bases between. CDR3 sequence reads: CASFSGLRETQYF. For the CDR3, the DNA is TGTGCCAGCTTCTCCGGACTGCGAGAGACCCAGTACTTC.

The chain couples TRBV7-9 to TRBJ2-5; a weak D match, TRBD2 (5 bases). CDR1 SEHNR and CDR2 FQNEAQ come from the germline V gene (reference sequence). The CDR3 has 12 residues. V was clipped by 6 bases and J by 7 bases, with 12 bases between them. CDR3 coding DNA: TGTGCCAGCAGTTCGGAGCTAGCGACCCAGTACTTC. It codes for CASSSELATQYF.

The chain links TRBV6-6 to TRBJ1-4; D is unclear. This CDR3 comprises 15 residues. CDR1 is MNHNY, CDR2 SVGAGI, per germline (reference sequence). Trimming cost V 0 bases and J 3 bases, with 8 bases left between them. CDR3 nucleotides: TGTGCCAGCAGTTACTCCGGTCTGTCTAATGAAAAACTGTTTTTT. Its protein is CASSYSGLSNEKLFF.

This clone was counted a single time. The chain joins TRBV9 to TRBJ1-6; D unclear. This CDR3 is 14 amino acids long. V dropped 3 bases and J dropped 4 bases, with 8 bases sitting between them. Germline CDR1 is SGDLS and CDR2 is YYNGEE. CDR3 nucleotides: TGTGCCAGCAGCGGAGGGCCTTATAATTCACCCCTCCACTTT. It codes for CASSGGPYNSPLHF.

The chain recombines TRBV6-1 with TRBJ1-6; D uncertain. The CDR3 totals 18 residues. The ends were cut back, 0 bases at V and 0 bases at J, with 12 bases in the middle. Germline V gene data show CDR1 as MNHNS and CDR2 as SASEGT. The CDR3 sequence: CASSEAFFVSSYNSPLHF. In nucleotides, the CDR3 is TGTGCCAGCAGTGAAGCCTTTTTTGTCAGCTCCTATAATTCACCCCTCCACTTT.

The count of this clone is one. This rearrangement joins TRBV30 to TRBJ1-1, with D maybe TRBD1 (5 bases). Germline V gene sequence: CDR1 GTSNPN, CDR2 SVGIG (reference sequence). V lost 5 bases and J 1 base, leaving 11 bases between the germline ends. The CDR3 loop spans 13 amino acids. For the CDR3, the DNA is TGTGCCTGGGGCGGGACGGGGAACACTGAAGCTTTCTTT. It is translated as CAWGGTGNTEAFF.

The chain couples TRBV28 to TRBJ1-1; D not certain. Trimming pared 5 bases from V and 0 bases from J, leaving 7 bases between. Germline V lookup: CDR1 MDHEN, CDR2 SYDVKM. This CDR3 is built from 13 residues. CDR3 in amino acids: CASSLPLNTEAFF. CDR3 in DNA: TGTGCCAGCAGTCTCCCGTTGAACACTGAAGCTTTCTTT.

The V gene is TRBV5-6, the J gene TRBJ2-1; 8 bases are a match to TRBD1. The CDR3 extends over 15 amino acids. V shed 0 bases and J 8 bases; nucleotides not matched to a gene: 7. Germline CDR1 reads SGHDT; CDR2 reads YYEEEE. CDR3 in amino acids: CASSLGQGISDEQFF. CDR3 in DNA: TGTGCCAGCAGCTTGGGACAGGGGATTTCAGATGAGCAGTTCTTC.

This clone was found once. V usage is TRBV9 and J usage is TRBJ2-1, with D perhaps TRBD2 (5 bases). The CDR3 has 13 amino acids. With 4 bases removed from V and 5 bases from J, the gap between germline ends came to 10 bases. Germline assignment: CDR1 SGDLS and CDR2 YYNGEE. The CDR3 nucleotides read TGTGCCAGCAGCCCCGGACTTAACAATGAGCAGTTCTTC. Translated, it gives CASSPGLNNEQFF.

V and J are TRBV11-2 and TRBJ1-2, with 7 bases identical to TRBD1. The CDR3 is made up of 14 amino acids. V was clipped by 1 base and J by 8 bases; unmatched bases: 7. CDR1 is SGHAT, CDR2 FQNNGV, per germline. The CDR3 sequence: CASSLVQGPQGYTF. The CDR3 DNA reads TGTGCCAGCAGCTTAGTACAGGGGCCCCAGGGCTACACCTTC.